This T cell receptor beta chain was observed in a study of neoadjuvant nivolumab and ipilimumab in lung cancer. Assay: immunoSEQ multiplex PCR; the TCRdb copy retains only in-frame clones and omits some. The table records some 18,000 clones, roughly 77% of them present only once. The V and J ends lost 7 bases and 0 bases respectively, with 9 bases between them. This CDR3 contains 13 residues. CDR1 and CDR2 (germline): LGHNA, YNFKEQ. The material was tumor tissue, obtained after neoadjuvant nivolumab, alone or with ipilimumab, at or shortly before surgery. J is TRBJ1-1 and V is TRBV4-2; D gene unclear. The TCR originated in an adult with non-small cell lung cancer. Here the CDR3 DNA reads TGTGCCAGCAACCCCGGCCTGAACACTGAAGCTTTCTTT. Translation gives CASNPGLNTEAFF.